The present TCR beta chain was sequenced within a study of CD8 T cells in Susac syndrome. Random-hexamer reverse transcription was applied to about 0.5 to 1 ug RNA. The CDR3 of TCR beta was amplified by immunoSEQ multiplex PCR across 54 Vbeta and 13 Jbeta. Each CDR3 protein is one row after TCRdb ran MiXCR on the immunoSEQ multiplex PCR reads. The table includes roughly 400,000 distinct CDR3 sequences, around 85% detected once. Sequencing of TCR beta drew on CD8+ and CD4+ T cells from blood. Negative magnetic isolation gave CD8+ and CD4+ cells; FACS enriched CD8+ TEMRA. Worth noting for this clonotype: The target antigen is unknown.

Study-wide results and caveats: The study recognized that its TCR sequencing and HLA analysis covered a relatively small number of individuals.

Input material: CD8+ T cells from PBMCs. This receptor was obtained from a human donor with multiple sclerosis.

DNA of the CDR3: TGTGCCAGCAGTTTATGGTCGGGAGGGGTCTATGGCTACACCTTC. Its protein is CASSLWSGGVYGYTF. The chain carries TRBV27 and TRBJ1-2; weak D call: TRBD1 (5 bases). V shed 1 base and J shed 4 bases, with 13 bases lying between them. The CDR3 extends over 15 amino acids. Germline V gives CDR1 MNHEY, CDR2 SMNVEV (reference sequence).